This T cell receptor beta chain was recorded in a study of regulatory T cells in long-lasting Graves disease. This clonotype was recorded at least ten times. CDR3 length equals 13 residues. Trimming removed 3 bases at V and 2 bases at J, with 11 bases between. In germline, CDR1 is DFQATT, CDR2 SNEGSKA (reference sequence). Time point here: persistent/refractory GD, antithyroid drugs over 5 years with positive TRAb. Extracted RNA from PBMCs served as the source of the TCR library. For TCR beta, libraries came from iRepertoire HTBI primers and Arm-PCR of CDR3 regions. TCRdb fed the multiplex PCR reads into MiXCR, producing one record per CDR3 protein. The sample shows approximately 400,000 distinct CDR3 sequences, around a quarter of them seen only once.

This sequence joins TRBV20-1 and TRBJ2-7, with a weak D call TRBD2 (7 bases). Source: peripheral blood mononuclear cells (PBMCs), taken when the disease was refractory, from a patient treated with antithyroid drugs. The sequence was obtained from a female donor with Graves disease. The CDR3 bases are TGCAGTGCTAGCGGCGGGGGCACCTACGAGCAGTACTTC. Amino acids: CSASGGGTYEQYF.